What follows describes a single TCR beta chain. Measured with immunoSEQ multiplex PCR; TCRdb has only the in-frame clones, and not every one. The sample holds tens of thousands of clones; around 87% are singletons and the top ten take 12%. This sample was included in a study of OX40 agonist ivuxolimab in advanced cancers. CDR3 length: 16 residues. V lost 0 bases and J 0 bases, leaving 6 bases between the germline ends. From germline, CDR1 is MGHRA and CDR2 YSYEKL. Samples of blood were obtained at baseline, on cycle 4 day 1, and on cycle 7 day 1. The TCR originated in an adult with an advanced solid tumor such as melanoma, head and neck, liver or kidney cancer. Sequenced material: CD4+ or CD8+ T cells sorted from blood, taken in a trial of the OX40 agonist ivuxolimab. The rearrangement joins TRBV4-1 to TRBJ1-6, with D hard to call. The CDR3 nucleotides read TGCGCCAGCAGCCAAGAGGGAAGCTCCTATAATTCACCCCTCCACTTT. Its protein is CASSQEGSSYNSPLHF.